The subject of this entry is one T cell receptor beta chain. CDR3 length equals 15 residues. Germline V CDR1 and CDR2: LNHDA, SQIVND (reference sequence). The V end lost 5 bases, the J end lost 3 bases, and 14 bases lay between the germline ends. The data belong to a study of blood T cell repertoires in COVID-19. Study details: In each case, the material was cDNA or gDNA derived from T cells, B-cell-depleted T cells, or PBMCs.

Each participant's cohort was designated according to participant-reported clinical history. Exposed participants encountered a COVID-19 case during the 2 weeks preceding study entry. Authors' analysis steps: The assay estimated nucleated cells by amplifying reference gene primers. The data were produced by immunoSEQ multiplex PCR, yet TCRdb's version contains in-frame clones alone and is incomplete. V and J calls plus clone size are reproduced from that table; the DNA served to infer D and trimming. The table includes roughly 240,000 clones, roughly 80% detected once. Input material: PBMCs or T cells enriched from blood (not recorded which). The chain combines TRBV19 with TRBJ1-5; unclear D gene. The TCR comes from a middle-aged woman who had been exposed to COVID-19. The CDR3, as DNA: TGTGCCAGTAGTGTACTAAGGGAGACCAATCAGCCCCAGCATTTT. This codes for CASSVLRETNQPQHF.